The 3 T cell receptor beta chains below all came from one sample that was sequenced in a study of molecular identifiers for immune sequencing clone quantification. MiXCR, applied by TCRdb to the PCR reads, yields one record per CDR3 protein. This table holds about 640,000 distinct CDR3 sequences, around 20% found once. The sample comprised naive CD8+ T cells from blood, with Jurkat cell RNA spiked in. Regarding subset: FACS-sorted CD8+CD4-CCR7+CD45RA+ naive T cells. The receptor source for this set is a human donor in good health. Some libraries in this study had Jurkat cell RNA spiked in.

To note about this clonotype: This may stem from a read error, because a much larger clone lies one nucleotide away. V is TRBV30 and J is TRBJ2-3; 9 nucleotides match TRBD1. Germline lookup yields CDR1 GTSNPN and CDR2 SVGIG (reference sequence). The length of the CDR3 is 13 residues. The CDR3 protein is CAWRTGGPDTRYF. As DNA, the CDR3 is TGTGCCTGGAGAACAGGGGGCCCAGATACGCGGTATTTT.

Note on this clonotype: Compared with germline, one end of the junction differs, possibly owing to a read error. The chain links TRBV6-2 or TRBV6-3 to TRBJ2-2, with a tentative D call TRBD1 (6 bases). CDR3 size: 17 residues. The germline gives CDR1 MNHEY, CDR2 SVGEGT. The DNA for the CDR3 is TGCGCCAGCAGTTACCGGACAGCCGAATTCGACACCGGGGAGCTGTCTTTT. Its protein product is CASSYRTAEFDTGELSF.

The V and J genes are TRBV20-1 and TRBJ2-2, with D possibly being TRBD2 (5 bases). Germline V gene data show CDR1 as DFQATT and CDR2 as SNEGSKA (reference sequence). This CDR3 is 14 amino acids long. V lost 6 bases to trimming and J lost 6 bases, with 17 bases between them. The CDR3 region has the DNA TGCAGTGCCTTAACTAGTCCCGGGCCCGGGGAGCTGTTTTTT. This codes for CSALTSPGPGELFF.